This T cell receptor (beta chain) was sequenced for a study of blood T cell repertoires in COVID-19. Study details: Sources were T cells, B-cell-depleted T cells, or PBMCs; the material itself was cDNA or gDNA.

Original analysis: Cell counts per sample came from amplifying reference gene primers. The repertoire was sequenced with immunoSEQ multiplex PCR; TCRdb's copy has only in-frame clones and lacks some. V and J calls and clone size are those listed in that table; D and trimming were worked out from the DNA. The sample lists about 110,000 clones; approximately 84% were seen once. The ends lost 5 bases at V and 3 bases at J; junction bases unmatched: 8. The CDR3 covers 16 residues. Looked up from germline, CDR1 is SGHTA and CDR2 is FQGNSA. Sequences were obtained from peripheral blood. The chain uses TRBV7-2 and TRBJ2-2; 8 positions match TRBD1. This receptor was taken from a human donor in a cohort sampled during active COVID-19. The CDR3 spells CASSHLRGLYTGELFF. In DNA form, the CDR3 reads TGTGCCAGCAGCCACCTCAGGGGGCTGTACACCGGGGAGCTGTTTTTT.